One sample yielded the 9 T cell receptor beta chains listed below, sequenced in a study of blood T cell repertoires in COVID-19. Generated by immunoSEQ multiplex PCR, the TCRdb table keeps only in-frame clones and is missing some. The repertoire consists of about 170,000 clones, with roughly 83% occurring once and the leading ten covering under 3%. The sample was peripheral blood. Receptors were obtained from a woman between 55 and 75 years old with acute or convalescent COVID-19.

The V call is TRBV4-1, the J call TRBJ1-5; weak D call: TRBD1 (5 bases). Trimming stripped 5 bases from V and 2 bases from J, with 16 bases between. CDR1 MGHRA and CDR2 YSYEKL come from the germline V gene. This CDR3 contains 16 residues. CDR3 bases: TGCGCCAGCAGCGGACAAACTCCGGGAGGCAATCAGCCCCAGCATTTT. Translated, it gives CASSGQTPGGNQPQHF.

The V and J genes are TRBV9 and TRBJ2-3; D ambiguous. V lost 0 bases, J lost 2 bases, and 13 bases lay in between. The CDR3 covers 16 residues. Germline V gene lookup returns CDR1 SGDLS and CDR2 YYNGEE. The CDR3 spells CASSVAGDFLTDTQYF. In DNA, the CDR3 is TGTGCCAGCAGCGTAGCCGGCGACTTCCTCACAGATACGCAGTATTTT. The full variable domain, completed using reference TRBV9 and TRBJ2-3, is DSGVTQTPKHLITATGQRVTLRCSPRSGDLSVYWYQQSLDQGLQFLIQYYNGEERAKGNILERFSAQQFPDLHSELNLSSLELGDSALYFCASSVAGDFLTDTQYFGPGTRLTVL.

The V gene is TRBV3-1 (or the pseudogene TRBV3-2), the J gene TRBJ1-1; the D gene is possibly TRBD1 (6 bases). CDR3 size: 18 residues. V lost 0 bases, J lost 1 base, and 18 bases lay in between. The germline V gene encodes CDR1 LGHDT and CDR2 YNNKEL (reference sequence). CDR3 loop: CASSQDSGRDKRNTEAFF. CDR3 DNA sequence: TGTGCCAGCAGCCAAGATTCCGGCAGGGACAAACGGAACACTGAAGCTTTCTTT.

The rearrangement uses TRBV6-5 and TRBJ2-7; 7 bases are shared with TRBD1. This CDR3 is 14 amino acids long. Germline V gene lookup returns CDR1 MNHEY and CDR2 SVGAGI. V shed 6 bases, J shed 2 bases, and the junction held 7 bases outside the gene matches. The CDR3 nucleotides are TGTGCCAGCAGCCGACAGGGCGGCCCCTACGAGCAGTACTTC. Translating it yields CASSRQGGPYEQYF.

V and J are TRBV9 and TRBJ1-1, with D perhaps TRBD1 (5 bases). V was trimmed by 2 bases and J by 4 bases, leaving 15 bases between them. The CDR3 length is 15 residues. Germline V CDR1 and CDR2: SGDLS, YYNGEE. The CDR3 region is CASSVTGTAVTEAFF. CDR3 in DNA: TGTGCCAGCAGCGTCACCGGGACTGCCGTCACTGAAGCTTTCTTT.

The chain recombines TRBV7-8 with TRBJ2-7; TRBD1 matches at 8 bases. The germline CDR1 and CDR2 sequences are SGHVS and FQNEAQ. The CDR3 length is 18 residues. V was clipped by 6 bases and J by 6 bases; unmatched bases: 22. This chain's CDR3 is CASSHIRVPGGQGAEQYF. CDR3 nucleotide sequence: TGTGCCAGCAGTCACATCCGGGTCCCTGGAGGACAGGGAGCCGAGCAGTACTTC.

The chain combines TRBV9 with TRBJ2-3; maybe TRBD1 (6 bases). Per the germline V gene, CDR1 is SGDLS and CDR2 is YYNGEE. Deletions cut 1 base from V and 4 bases from J, with 10 bases between. This CDR3 spans 14 amino acids. The CDR3 region has the DNA TGTGCCAGCAGCGTAACCGCAGGGGCAGATACGCAGTATTTT. It codes for CASSVTAGADTQYF. The full variable domain, with the rest looked up from reference TRBV9 and TRBJ2-3, is DSGVTQTPKHLITATGQRVTLRCSPRSGDLSVYWYQQSLDQGLQFLIQYYNGEERAKGNILERFSAQQFPDLHSELNLSSLELGDSALYFCASSVTAGADTQYFGPGTRLTVL.

DNA for the CDR3: TGCGCCAGCAGCCCAGGACAGGGGTTACTGAACACCGGGGAGCTGTTTTTT. This codes for CASSPGQGLLNTGELFF. This rearrangement joins TRBV5-1 to TRBJ2-2, with TRBD1 identical over 9 bases. V trimming: 4 bases; J trimming: 1 base; junction bases outside the gene matches: 8. The CDR3 sequence is 17 residues long. Germline V gives CDR1 SGHRS, CDR2 YFSETQ.

The genes are TRBV29-1 and TRBJ2-1, with unresolved D. Germline CDR1 SQVTM, CDR2 ANQGSEA. The CDR3 spans 14 residues. V lost 4 bases and J lost 0, with 10 bases in between. The CDR3 loop is CSVAPPSSYNEQFF. In DNA form, the CDR3 reads TGCAGCGTTGCACCCCCGAGCTCCTACAATGAGCAGTTCTTC.